The 31 T cell receptor beta chains given below trace back to one sample, sequenced in a study of blood T cell repertoires in COVID-19. Clones were read by immunoSEQ multiplex PCR, and TCRdb kept only the in-frame ones, dropping some. The sample lists around 210,000 clones; around 84% were seen once. The sample was peripheral blood. These TCRs come from a human donor in a cohort sampled during active COVID-19.

V usage is TRBV3-1 (or the pseudogene TRBV3-2) and J usage is TRBJ2-1, with D possibly matching TRBD2 (6 bases). This CDR3 spans 16 amino acids. Germline V gene lookup returns CDR1 LGHDT and CDR2 YNNKEL (reference sequence). The V end lost 8 bases, the J end lost 4 bases, and 21 bases lay between the germline ends. DNA of the CDR3: TGTGCCAGCTCTTCGGCGACTGCGGGAACGTACAATGAGCAGTTCTTC. Protein: CASSSATAGTYNEQFF.

The chain has TRBV18 and TRBJ1-5; 9 bases are shared with TRBD1. Unmatched junction bases numbered 11, after V lost 6 bases and J lost 5 bases. The germline V gene encodes CDR1 KGHSH and CDR2 LQKENI. This CDR3 is 16 amino acids long. The CDR3 region is CASSPGQGRVDQPQHF. In DNA form, the CDR3 reads TGTGCCAGCTCTCCGGGACAGGGAAGGGTTGATCAGCCCCAGCATTTT.

This rearrangement joins TRBV7-9 to TRBJ2-3, with TRBD2 matching 9 bases. This CDR3 region has 17 residues. The trim removed 2 bases at V and 5 bases at J, leaving 11 bases unmatched. Germline CDR1 is SEHNR and CDR2 is FQNEAQ (reference sequence). As DNA, the CDR3 is TGTGCCAGCAGCTTACTCTTAGCGGGAGCACGAGGAGATACGCAGTATTTT. It yields the protein CASSLLLAGARGDTQYF. Supplemented by reference TRBV7-9 and TRBJ2-3, the full variable domain reads DTGVSQNPRHKITKRGQNVTFRCDPISEHNRLYWYRQTLGQGPEFLTYFQNEAQLEKSRLLSDRFSAERPKGSFSTLEIQRTEQGDSAMYLCASSLLLAGARGDTQYFGPGTRLTVL.

The J gene is TRBJ2-4, the V gene TRBV27; 7 bases fit TRBD1. Germline lookup yields CDR1 MNHEY and CDR2 SMNVEV (reference sequence). The J segment lost 3 bases and the V segment lost 3 bases, leaving 5 bases of the junction unmatched. The CDR3 is 15 residues long. The CDR3 DNA sequence: TGTGCCAGCAGTTTGTCGTGGACAGGCAAAAACATTCAGTACTTC. Its translation: CASSLSWTGKNIQYF.

This chain uses TRBV7-2 with TRBJ1-1; D is unresolved. V was shortened by 2 bases and J by 2 bases, with 12 bases between the two germline ends. Germline values: CDR1 SGHTA, CDR2 FQGNSA. The CDR3 consists of 15 residues. The CDR3 reads CASSLSRVGNTEAFF. For the CDR3, the DNA is TGTGCCAGCAGCTTATCACGGGTCGGAAACACTGAAGCTTTCTTT.

This sequence joins TRBV7-2 and TRBJ2-7, with 7 bases matching TRBD2. The V segment lost 5 bases and the J segment 1 base; nucleotides outside the gene matches: 5. This CDR3 region has 14 residues. Germline V gene lookup returns CDR1 SGHTA and CDR2 FQGNSA. For the CDR3, the DNA is TGTGCCAGCAGCCCGTGGACTAGTTCCTACGAGCAGTACTTC. Its translation: CASSPWTSSYEQYF.

The chain carries TRBV5-6 and TRBJ2-1, with D possibly matching TRBD2 (5 bases). Trimming removed 6 bases from V and 2 bases from J, with 6 bases in between. The CDR3 runs to 12 residues. CDR1 is SGHDT and CDR2 is YYEEEE in the germline V gene. The CDR3 DNA reads TGTGCCAGCACGGGGACCTACAATGAGCAGTTCTTC. Translated, it gives CASTGTYNEQFF.

Here the CDR3 reads CASTGLAGAHEQFF. The CDR3 DNA reads TGTGCCAGCACAGGACTAGCGGGAGCTCATGAGCAGTTCTTC. The rearrangement uses TRBV2 and TRBJ2-1; 13 bases are shared with TRBD2. The CDR3 runs 14 residues. Germline V gene data show CDR1 as SNHLY and CDR2 as FYNNEI. V lost 7 bases, J lost 8 bases, and 5 bases stayed unmatched.

J is TRBJ1-2 and V is TRBV18; perhaps TRBD1 as D (6 bases). Germline V CDR1 and CDR2: KGHSH, LQKENI. The CDR3 contains 13 residues. The germline V and J ends were trimmed by 6 bases and 4 bases, with 12 bases remaining between them. CDR3 nucleotides: TGTGCCAGCTCGGAAGACAGGAGCTATGGCTACACCTTC. It is translated as CASSEDRSYGYTF.

The rearrangement uses TRBV30 and TRBJ1-2; 10 nucleotides line up with TRBD1. Trimming took 5 bases from V and 8 from J; bases not matched to a gene: 8. Germline CDR1 is GTSNPN and CDR2 is SVGIG (reference sequence). This CDR3 is 13 amino acids long. The CDR3 region is CAWSDRGRSGYTF. The CDR3 DNA reads TGTGCCTGGTCTGACAGGGGGCGCTCGGGCTACACCTTC. Full variable domain (outside the CDR3, taken from reference TRBV30 and TRBJ1-2): SQTIHQWPATLVQPVGSPLSLECTVEGTSNPNLYWYRQAAGRGLQLLFYSVGIGQISSEVPQNLSASRPQDRQFILSSKKLLLSDSGFYLCAWSDRGRSGYTFGSGTRLTVV.

The chain combines TRBV6-5 with TRBJ1-1; 7 positions agree with TRBD1. The V segment lost 8 bases and the J segment 5 bases; nucleotides outside the gene matches: 8. The CDR3 contains 13 residues. Germline CDR1 is MNHEY and CDR2 is SVGAGI. As DNA, the CDR3 is TGTGCCAGCTCCACAGGGGATCGGACTGAAGCTTTCTTT. Its protein product is CASSTGDRTEAFF.

At least ten counts were recorded for this clone. V gene TRBV28 combines with J gene TRBJ1-5; 9 nucleotides match TRBD1. In germline, CDR1 is MDHEN, CDR2 SYDVKM. CDR3 length: 13 residues. V lost 6 bases to trimming and J lost 9 bases; unmatched junction nucleotides: 6. For the CDR3, the DNA is TGTGCCAGCAGGAACAGGGGGCCGTGGCCCCAGCATTTT. Translated, it gives CASRNRGPWPQHF.

The CDR3 nucleotides read TGTGCCAGCAGACGGGTTAGCGGTTCCTACGAGCAGTACTTC. Its translation: CASRRVSGSYEQYF. J is TRBJ2-7 and V is TRBV28, with D tentatively TRBD2 (6 bases). Germline CDR1 is MDHEN and CDR2 is SYDVKM. Trimming left V 6 bases short and J 1 base short, with 13 bases between. The CDR3 length is 14 residues.

This clone occurred many times. This chain's CDR3 is CASSATGNQPQHF. CDR3 DNA: TGTGCCAGCAGCGCAACAGGGAATCAGCCCCAGCATTTT. This chain connects TRBV11-2 to TRBJ1-5; possibly TRBD1 for D (6 bases). V was pared by 5 bases and J by 4 bases, with 9 bases between. Germline loops: CDR1 SGHAT, CDR2 FQNNGV. The CDR3 is made up of 13 amino acids.

The rearrangement joins TRBV5-4 to TRBJ2-5; TRBD1 matches at 7 bases. The J segment lost 2 bases and the V segment lost 4 bases, leaving 8 bases of the junction unmatched. Germline CDR1 and CDR2: SGHNT and YYREEE (reference sequence). The CDR3 sequence is 15 residues long. The DNA of the CDR3 is TGTGCCAGCAGCACCCGGGGACAGCGACAAGAGACCCAGTACTTC. Translated, it gives CASSTRGQRQETQYF.

V usage is TRBV6-6 and J usage is TRBJ2-7, with TRBD1 matching over 7 bases. The CDR3 length is 15 residues. Germline trimming cut 0 bases from V and 4 bases from J; bases unmatched to any gene: 6. Germline V gene data show CDR1 as MNHNY and CDR2 as SVGAGI (reference sequence). CDR3 sequence: CASSYSRGGDYEQYF. CDR3 in DNA: TGTGCCAGCAGTTACTCGAGAGGGGGCGATTACGAGCAGTACTTC.

This chain uses TRBV7-9 with TRBJ2-7; 8 nucleotides line up with TRBD2. From germline, CDR1 is SEHNR and CDR2 FQNEAQ (reference sequence). This CDR3 comprises 14 residues. The V segment lost 4 bases and the J segment 4 bases; nucleotides outside the gene matches: 6. The CDR3 region has the DNA TGTGCCAGCAGCTCCCGGGGGGGAATGTACGAGCAGTACTTC. Encoded protein: CASSSRGGMYEQYF.

V usage is TRBV19 and J usage is TRBJ2-5; tentative D call: TRBD2 (5 bases). The germline CDR1 and CDR2 sequences are LNHDA and SQIVND (reference sequence). V shed 4 bases and J shed 3 bases, with 15 bases lying between them. The CDR3 covers 15 residues. The CDR3 DNA reads as TGTGCCAGTAGTAGGAGCGGCCAGGCCGAAGAGACCCAGTACTTC. It translates to CASSRSGQAEETQYF.

The V call is TRBV7-2, the J call TRBJ2-6, with D unresolved. The germline V gene encodes CDR1 SGHTA and CDR2 FQGNSA. Trimming cost V 4 bases and J 2 bases, with 6 bases left between them. This CDR3 is 14 amino acids long. CDR3 nucleotides: TGTGCCAGCAGCTACAGCCCTGGGGCCAACGTCCTGACTTTC. This translates into CASSYSPGANVLTF.

The chain employs TRBV5-1 and TRBJ2-2; tentative D call: TRBD1 (5 bases). The V gene lost 0 bases and the J gene lost 2 bases, with 8 bases spanning the gap. Germline V gene data show CDR1 as SGHRS and CDR2 as YFSETQ. The CDR3 length is 15 residues. CDR3 region: CASSLVGDNTGELFF. The CDR3 DNA follows: TGCGCCAGCAGCTTGGTAGGGGATAACACCGGGGAGCTGTTTTTT.

V gene TRBV3-1 (or the pseudogene TRBV3-2) combines with J gene TRBJ2-7; D unclear. V dropped 5 bases and J dropped 0 bases, with 5 bases sitting between them. The CDR3 is made up of 12 amino acids. The germline gives CDR1 LGHDT, CDR2 YNNKEL (reference sequence). The CDR3 DNA sequence: TGTGCCAGCAGCTCTAACTCCTACGAGCAGTACTTC. Translation gives CASSSNSYEQYF.

This clone came up once. The J gene is TRBJ1-2, the V gene TRBV29-1; no firm D call. V was shortened by 0 bases and J by 8 bases, with 10 bases between the two germline ends. The CDR3 consists of 12 residues. Germline V gene sequence: CDR1 SQVTM, CDR2 ANQGSEA. CDR3 nucleotide sequence: TGCAGCGTTGAAGAAGTGGAGAAGGGCTACACCTTC. This codes for CSVEEVEKGYTF.

The CDR3 DNA reads as TGTGCCAGCAGCTTGGCTGGGGGGAAGGGCTACGAGCAGTACTTC. As protein: CASSLAGGKGYEQYF. J is TRBJ2-7 and V is TRBV5-4; a possible D gene is TRBD2 (6 bases). The length of the CDR3 is 15 residues. CDR1 SGHNT and CDR2 YYREEE come from the germline V gene (reference sequence). Trimming took 0 bases from V and 3 from J, leaving 13 bases between them. Based on the CDR3 plus reference TRBV5-4 and TRBJ2-7, the full variable domain is ETGVTQSPTHLIKTRGQQVTLRCSSQSGHNTVSWYQQALGQGPQFIFQYYREEENGRGNFPPRFSGLQFPNYSSELNVNALELDDSALYLCASSLAGGKGYEQYFGPGTRLTVT.

This sequence joins TRBV29-1 and TRBJ2-5; weak D call: TRBD1 (6 bases). Germline assignment: CDR1 SQVTM and CDR2 ANQGSEA. Between the trimmed V and J ends, which lost 5 bases and 8 bases, there was a span of 15 bases. CDR3 length equals 12 residues. CDR3 residues: CSVYRDTLTQYF. The DNA of the CDR3 is TGCAGCGTTTACCGGGACACTCTAACCCAGTACTTC.

The genes are TRBV5-1 and TRBJ1-2, with 8 bases identical to TRBD1. The CDR3 has 18 amino acids. J was trimmed by 0 bases and V by 2 bases; bases with no gene match: 12. Germline V lookup: CDR1 SGHRS, CDR2 YFSETQ. DNA for the CDR3: TGCGCCAGCAGCTTCGGGTCCTGGGACAGGCGTGCTAACTATGGCTACACCTTC. This encodes CASSFGSWDRRANYGYTF.

The chain is built from TRBV11-2 and TRBJ1-1, with D maybe TRBD1 (5 bases). Trimming cost V 6 bases and J 3 bases, with 11 bases left between them. The CDR3 has 13 residues. The germline V gene has CDR1 SGHAT and CDR2 FQNNGV. CDR3: CASRFQGDTEAFF. CDR3 nucleotide sequence: TGTGCCAGCAGATTTCAGGGCGACACTGAAGCTTTCTTT. The full variable domain, in which reference TRBV11-2 and TRBJ1-1 provide the parts outside the CDR3, is EAGVAQSPRYKIIEKRQSVAFWCNPISGHATLYWYQQILGQGPKLLIQFQNNGVVDDSQLPKDRFSAERLKGVDSTLKIQPAKLEDSAVYLCASRFQGDTEAFFGQGTRLTVV.

In its sample, this clone was seen once. The chain carries TRBV19 and TRBJ1-2, with D unclear. CDR3 length equals 14 residues. CDR1 and CDR2 (germline): LNHDA, SQIVND (reference sequence). V was cut by 3 bases and J by 8 bases, with 16 bases left in between. The CDR3 nucleotides are TGTGCCAGTAGTATTTGGCAACCCACGCACGGCTACACCTTC. Translation: CASSIWQPTHGYTF.

In this sample, this clone turned up once. V gene TRBV29-1 combines with J gene TRBJ2-4; maybe TRBD1 (5 bases). Germline loops: CDR1 SQVTM, CDR2 ANQGSEA. The CDR3 loop spans 11 amino acids. The ends were cut back, 5 bases at V and 6 bases at J, with 8 bases in the middle. CDR3 coding DNA: TGCAGCGTTAATACAGGAAACATTCAGTACTTC. Translation gives CSVNTGNIQYF.

The chain joins TRBV28 to TRBJ2-1; 8 bases are a match to TRBD1. Losses at the gene ends were 6 bases for V and 7 bases for J; bases not matched to a gene: 14. The CDR3 has 16 amino acids. Germline V gives CDR1 MDHEN, CDR2 SYDVKM. The CDR3 sequence: CASSPYWTGKGNEQFF. DNA for the CDR3: TGTGCCAGCAGCCCCTACTGGACAGGGAAGGGAAATGAGCAGTTCTTC.

The chain joins TRBV2 to TRBJ1-2, with 8 positions matching TRBD1. Unmatched junction bases numbered 3, after V lost 6 bases and J lost 0 bases. Germline values: CDR1 SNHLY, CDR2 FYNNEI. The CDR3 runs 14 residues. CDR3 in amino acids: CASRGQGANYGYTF. As DNA, the CDR3 is TGTGCCAGCAGAGGACAGGGAGCTAACTATGGCTACACCTTC.

The chain links TRBV11-2 to TRBJ1-1, with TRBD1 as a possible D gene (5 bases). In germline, CDR1 is SGHAT, CDR2 FQNNGV. V was pared by 2 bases and J by 4 bases, with 8 bases between. CDR3 length: 13 residues. The DNA of the CDR3 is TGTGCCAGCAGCTTACAGGGAATCACTGAAGCTTTCTTT. Translated, it gives CASSLQGITEAFF.